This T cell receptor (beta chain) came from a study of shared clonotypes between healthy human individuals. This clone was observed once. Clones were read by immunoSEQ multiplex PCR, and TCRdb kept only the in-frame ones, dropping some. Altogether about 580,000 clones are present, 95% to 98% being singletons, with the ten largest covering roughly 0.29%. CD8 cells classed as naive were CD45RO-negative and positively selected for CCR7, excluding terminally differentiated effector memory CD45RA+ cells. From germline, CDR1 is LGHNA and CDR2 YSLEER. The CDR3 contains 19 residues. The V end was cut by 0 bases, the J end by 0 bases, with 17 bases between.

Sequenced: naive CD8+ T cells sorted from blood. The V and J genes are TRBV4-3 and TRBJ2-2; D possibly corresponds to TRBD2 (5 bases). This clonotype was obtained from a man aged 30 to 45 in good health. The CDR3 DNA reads TGCGCCAGCAGCCAAGATACTCACGGACTGGGTCCGAACACCGGGGAGCTGTTTTTT. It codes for CASSQDTHGLGPNTGELFF.